The sequence of this T cell receptor beta chain was determined in a study of T cells in Graves' hyperthyroidism and ophthalmopathy. Study-wide results and caveats: A model using 13 V-J features told ophthalmopathy apart from stable hyperthyroidism.

V was pared by 2 bases and J by 0 bases, with 13 bases between. The CDR3 covers 16 residues. This clonotype occurred many times. Its antigen is unidentified. From RNA transcripts, TCR beta CDR3 regions were amplified. The HTBI primer set drove a first-round RT-PCR of the TCR CDR3. One entry per CDR3 protein results from TCRdb running MiXCR on the multiplex PCR reads. The sample includes approximately 640,000 distinct CDR3 sequences, 17% of them seen just once. Researchers barred patients who had uncontrolled infection, other autoimmune disease, pregnancy or lactation. The PBMCs were taken from more than 8 ml of fresh peripheral blood.

The chain uses TRBV12-3 or TRBV12-4 and TRBJ1-2; D is unclear. Sequenced material: blood. This receptor was identified in a man aged 45 to 65 with Graves' hyperthyroidism. For the CDR3, the DNA is TGTGCCAGCAGTTTATATGGTGGGGAAACTAACTATGGCTACACCTTC. Translating gives CASSLYGGETNYGYTF.